Below, 23 T cell receptor beta chains from the same sample are listed, as sequenced in a study of blood T cell repertoires in COVID-19. Measured with immunoSEQ multiplex PCR; TCRdb has only the in-frame clones, and not every one. The sample lists some 200,000 clones, about 87% occurring once. Sequencing was carried out using peripheral blood. The source of these receptors is a woman in her late teens or twenties who had recovered from COVID-19.

The chain links TRBV13 to TRBJ2-5; TRBD1 might be the D (5 bases). This CDR3 spans 14 amino acids. The V end was cut by 6 bases, the J end by 0 bases, with 11 bases between. Germline assignment: CDR1 PRHDT and CDR2 FYEKMQ (reference sequence). The CDR3 DNA reads as TGTGCCAGCAGTACTCAGGGCTACCAAGAGACCCAGTACTTC. It encodes CASSTQGYQETQYF.

The chain combines TRBV6-1 with TRBJ2-7, with TRBD1 matching 9 bases. The germline gives CDR1 MNHNS, CDR2 SASEGT. CDR3 size: 19 residues. The junction had 15 bases not matched to a gene; V was cut back by 1 base and J by 2 bases. CDR3 bases: TGTGCCAGCAGTGAAGGTGGCCCTCGGGACAGGGCGGGGACCTACGAGCAGTACTTC. It codes for CASSEGGPRDRAGTYEQYF.

V gene TRBV2 combines with J gene TRBJ1-1, with 8 bases aligning to TRBD1. Per the germline V gene, CDR1 is SNHLY and CDR2 is FYNNEI. V shed 7 bases and J 0 bases; nucleotides not matched to a gene: 7. CDR3 length: 15 residues. The DNA for the CDR3 is TGTGCCAGCAACGACAGGGGCGGCGTGAACACTGAAGCTTTCTTT. Translated: CASNDRGGVNTEAFF. The complete variable domain, with remaining parts taken from reference TRBV2 and TRBJ1-1, reads EPEVTQTPSHQVTQMGQEVILRCVPISNHLYFYWYRQILGQKVEFLVSFYNNEISEKSEIFDDQFSVERPDGSNFTLKIRSTKLEDSAMYFCASNDRGGVNTEAFFGQGTRLTVV.

The genes are TRBV7-3 and TRBJ1-1; D is ambiguous. V was cut by 3 bases and J by 5 bases, with 10 bases left in between. This CDR3 region has 13 residues. The germline CDR1 and CDR2 sequences are SGHTA and FQGTGA. CDR3 sequence (DNA): TGTGCCAGCAGCTTCAACGAACGGACTGAAGCTTTCTTT. It specifies CASSFNERTEAFF.

The chain is built from TRBV3-1 (or the pseudogene TRBV3-2) and TRBJ2-7, with 7 bases aligning to TRBD1. The CDR3 covers 14 residues. Germline V gene lookup returns CDR1 LGHDT and CDR2 YNNKEL (reference sequence). Trimming cost V 4 bases and J 0 bases; bases outside gene matches: 3. The DNA of the CDR3 is TGTGCCAGCAGCCTAGGGGGCATCTCCTACGAGCAGTACTTC. Protein sequence: CASSLGGISYEQYF.

This sequence joins TRBV10-3 and TRBJ2-3; 11 bases match TRBD2. The germline CDR1 and CDR2 sequences are ENHRY and SYGVKD. The CDR3 covers 15 residues. Trimming at V came to 9 bases and at J to 0 bases, leaving 5 bases not matched to a gene. The CDR3 nucleotides are TGTGCCATTGGAGGGACTAGCGGAAGCACAGATACGCAGTATTTT. Its translation is CAIGGTSGSTDTQYF.

The V gene is TRBV7-2, the J gene TRBJ2-3; the match to TRBD2 covers 7 bases. Germline V CDR1 and CDR2: SGHTA, FQGNSA. The CDR3 is made up of 16 amino acids. Trimming took 3 bases from V and 2 from J; bases not matched to a gene: 8. The CDR3 region is CASSFWLADLTDTQYF. In DNA, the CDR3 is TGTGCCAGCAGCTTTTGGCTAGCGGACCTCACAGATACGCAGTATTTT.

The chain has TRBV6-6 and TRBJ1-4, with D unclear. V was pared by 5 bases and J by 5 bases, with 21 bases between. The CDR3 has 17 residues. CDR1 MNHNY and CDR2 SVGAGI come from the germline V gene (reference sequence). The CDR3 spells CASSPQSVGLLNEKLFF. For the CDR3, the DNA is TGTGCCAGCAGTCCCCAGTCGGTCGGGTTGTTAAATGAAAAACTGTTTTTT.

The gene calls are TRBV15 and TRBJ2-6; D is perhaps TRBD2 (5 bases). Trimming left V 0 bases short and J 4 bases short, with 10 bases between. Germline V gene data show CDR1 as LNHNV and CDR2 as YYDKDF (reference sequence). This CDR3 contains 16 residues. As DNA, the CDR3 is TGTGCCACCAGCAGAGAGAGAGGGTCCGGGGCCAACGTCCTGACTTTC. This codes for CATSRERGSGANVLTF.

The rearrangement joins TRBV7-8 to TRBJ2-7, with D perhaps TRBD2 (6 bases). The CDR3 has 14 residues. Germline assignment: CDR1 SGHVS and CDR2 FQNEAQ. V was pared by 5 bases and J by 3 bases, with 14 bases between. The CDR3 sequence is CASSPGGFGYEQYV. The CDR3 DNA reads TGTGCCAGCAGCCCCGGGGGATTCGGCTACGAGCAGTACGTC.

This clone was counted between two and nine times. The V and J genes are TRBV9 and TRBJ1-6, with 12 positions matching TRBD1. V gave up 7 bases and J gave up 10 bases; unmatched junction bases: 6. The CDR3 sequence is 14 residues long. In germline, CDR1 is SGDLS, CDR2 YYNGEE. This CDR3 is CASGGQGAGSPLHF. The CDR3 nucleotides are TGTGCCAGCGGGGGACAGGGGGCAGGGTCACCCCTCCACTTT.

The V call is TRBV5-4, the J call TRBJ1-3, with a possible D match to TRBD1 (6 bases). The CDR3 runs to 16 residues. Trimming removed 3 bases at V and 4 bases at J, with 17 bases between. CDR1 is SGHNT, CDR2 YYREEE, per germline (reference sequence). CDR3 amino acids: CASSSLDRLTGNTIYF. CDR3 nucleotide sequence: TGTGCCAGCAGCTCCCTCGACAGGCTAACGGGAAACACCATATATTTT.

The chain employs TRBV5-1 and TRBJ1-6, with TRBD1 matching 8 bases. The CDR3 is 15 residues long. V shed 2 bases, J shed 10 bases, and the junction held 8 bases outside the gene matches. Germline CDR1 and CDR2: SGHRS and YFSETQ. CDR3 sequence reads: CASSLTGGQGSPLHF. As DNA, the CDR3 is TGCGCCAGCAGCTTAACAGGGGGTCAGGGATCACCCCTCCACTTT.

This chain connects TRBV10-3 to TRBJ2-1; 9 bases are a match to TRBD2. This CDR3 has 15 amino acids. Germline V gene lookup returns CDR1 ENHRY and CDR2 SYGVKD. Trimming took 4 bases from V and 7 from J; bases not matched to a gene: 8. This CDR3 is CAISVSSGTPNEQFF. The CDR3 coding sequence is TGTGCCATCAGTGTCTCTAGCGGGACCCCGAATGAGCAGTTCTTC.

The V and J genes are TRBV29-1 and TRBJ1-2; D possibly corresponds to TRBD1 (6 bases). V gave up 3 bases and J gave up 8 bases, with 13 bases separating them. Germline lookup yields CDR1 SQVTM and CDR2 ANQGSEA. The CDR3 consists of 12 residues. In DNA, the CDR3 is TGCAGCGTTGATCCAGGGGCGCGGGGCTACACCTTC. This gives the protein CSVDPGARGYTF.

The rearrangement uses TRBV15 and TRBJ2-3; TRBD2 agrees at 14 bases. Germline V gives CDR1 LNHNV, CDR2 YYDKDF (reference sequence). The CDR3 has 18 residues. The V gene end was trimmed by 1 base and the J gene end by 0 bases; junction bases not matched to a gene: 3. Here the CDR3 reads CATSRGTSGGISTDTQYF. For the CDR3, the DNA is TGTGCCACCAGCAGAGGGACTAGCGGGGGGATTAGCACAGATACGCAGTATTTT.

V and J are TRBV18 and TRBJ2-2; 12 bases fit TRBD2. The germline V gene encodes CDR1 KGHSH and CDR2 LQKENI. V lost 6 bases to trimming and J lost 0 bases; unmatched junction nucleotides: 2. The CDR3 extends over 16 amino acids. CDR3 coding DNA: TGTGCCAGCTCGCGGACTAGCGGGGCGAACACCGGGGAGCTGTTTTTT. It is translated as CASSRTSGANTGELFF.

V usage is TRBV9 and J usage is TRBJ1-4, with D possibly being TRBD1 (6 bases). The CDR3 runs 14 residues. The germline V gene has CDR1 SGDLS and CDR2 YYNGEE. V was pared by 4 bases and J by 4 bases, with 11 bases between. The CDR3 DNA reads TGTGCCAGCAGCACTTGGGACATTAATGAAAAACTGTTTTTT. Protein product: CASSTWDINEKLFF. Combining the CDR3 with reference TRBV9 and TRBJ1-4 gives the whole variable domain DSGVTQTPKHLITATGQRVTLRCSPRSGDLSVYWYQQSLDQGLQFLIQYYNGEERAKGNILERFSAQQFPDLHSELNLSSLELGDSALYFCASSTWDINEKLFFGSGTQLSVL.

The rearrangement links TRBV9 to TRBJ2-5; the match to TRBD1 covers 7 bases. The germline V gene encodes CDR1 SGDLS and CDR2 YYNGEE. V shed 4 bases and J 2 bases; nucleotides not matched to a gene: 17. This CDR3 is 18 amino acids long. This CDR3 reads CASSPWARGGRKQETQYF. The DNA for the CDR3 is TGTGCCAGCAGCCCATGGGCACGAGGGGGCCGTAAACAAGAGACCCAGTACTTC.

This rearrangement joins TRBV5-1 to TRBJ2-2, with 7 nucleotides matching TRBD2. The CDR3 contains 14 residues. The V and J ends lost 7 bases and 5 bases, in that order; junction bases with no gene match: 8. Germline lookup yields CDR1 SGHRS and CDR2 YFSETQ. The CDR3 here is CASQIAGGTGELFF. CDR3 DNA sequence: TGCGCCAGCCAGATTGCCGGGGGGACCGGGGAGCTGTTTTTT.

The chain has TRBV4-3 and TRBJ2-4, with a tentative D call TRBD1 (6 bases). The CDR3 runs to 15 residues. CDR1 is LGHNA and CDR2 is YSLEER in the germline V gene. Trimming took off 0 bases at V and 9 bases at J, with 15 bases between the two ends. The DNA for the CDR3 is TGCGCCAGCAGCCAAGATGCAACCCAAGGGGGCATTCAGTACTTC. It yields the protein CASSQDATQGGIQYF.

The chain uses TRBV11-2 and TRBJ2-5, with TRBD1 matching 9 bases. V gave up 4 bases and J gave up 3 bases; unmatched junction bases: 3. Germline CDR1 and CDR2: SGHAT and FQNNGV. This CDR3 has 14 amino acids. The CDR3 DNA reads as TGTGCCAGCAGCTCCGGACAGGGGAAAGAGACCCAGTACTTC. This encodes CASSSGQGKETQYF.

The CDR3 here is CASSETPGSYEQYF. The CDR3 DNA sequence: TGTGCCAGCAGTGAAACTCCGGGATCCTACGAGCAGTACTTC. This chain uses TRBV2 with TRBJ2-7; possibly TRBD2 for D (5 bases). The CDR3 runs to 14 residues. V was clipped by 2 bases and J by 1 base, with 9 bases between them. The germline CDR1 and CDR2 sequences are SNHLY and FYNNEI. The full variable domain, in which reference TRBV2 and TRBJ2-7 provide the parts outside the CDR3, is EPEVTQTPSHQVTQMGQEVILRCVPISNHLYFYWYRQILGQKVEFLVSFYNNEISEKSEIFDDQFSVERPDGSNFTLKIRSTKLEDSAMYFCASSETPGSYEQYFGPGTRLTVT.